What follows are 30 T cell receptor beta chains derived from one specimen sequenced in a study of a mutant IDH1 vaccine in newly diagnosed glioma. The antigens for these receptors are not known. TCRdb's table, derived via immunoSEQ multiplex PCR, lists solely in-frame clones and lacks some. The table lists about 67,000 clones, over 75% of them singletons. Time point indicated: week 11, during vaccination. Each dose delivered 300 ug of mutant IDH1 20-mer peptide subcutaneously with imiquimod. The sample consisted of PBMCs, taken from a glioma patient whose treatment included an IDH1 peptide vaccine. The receptors originated from a man in his forties with glioma.

V gene TRBV29-1 combines with J gene TRBJ2-5; D perhaps matches TRBD2 (5 bases). The germline V gene has CDR1 SQVTM and CDR2 ANQGSEA. Trimming pared 7 bases from V and 4 bases from J, leaving 16 bases between. This CDR3 comprises 13 residues. The CDR3 nucleotides are TGCAGCGCGGAGGCGGAGGAAACAGAGACCCAGTACTTC. Translating it yields CSAEAEETETQYF.

CDR3 loop: CASSPIGPLTRGQKLFF. CDR3 nucleotide sequence: TGTGCCAGCAGTCCAATTGGTCCCCTAACGCGGGGGCAAAAACTGTTTTTT. J is TRBJ1-4 and V is TRBV27; a possible D gene is TRBD1 (6 bases). CDR1 is MNHEY, CDR2 SMNVEV, per germline (reference sequence). The CDR3 is 17 amino acids. V was trimmed by 5 bases and J by 9 bases, leaving 25 bases between them. The entire variable domain, with the rest obtained from reference TRBV27 and TRBJ1-4, is as follows: EAQVTQNPRYLITVTGKKLTVTCSQNMNHEYMSWYRQDPGLGLRQIYYSMNVEVTDKGDVPEGYKVSRKEKRNFPLILESPSPNQTSLYFCASSPIGPLTRGQKLFFGSGTQLSVL.

This chain links TRBV7-2 with TRBJ2-1, with D possibly matching TRBD1 (5 bases). V lost 4 bases and J lost 3, with 10 bases in between. The CDR3 length is 14 residues. CDR1 and CDR2 from the germline V gene are SGHTA and FQGNSA. The CDR3 sequence is CASSSRQIYNEQFF. The CDR3, as DNA: TGTGCCAGCAGCTCCCGACAGATCTACAATGAGCAGTTCTTC.

CDR3 nucleotides: TGTGCCAGCAGTTCTCGCGGGGGCGCGCGGGATGGCTACACCTTC. Amino acids: CASSSRGGARDGYTF. This sequence joins TRBV6-4 and TRBJ1-2; D is possibly TRBD1 (6 bases). V was cut by 5 bases and J by 6 bases, with 19 bases left in between. This CDR3 is built from 15 residues. Germline CDR1 MRHNA, CDR2 SNTAGT.

The chain employs TRBV19 and TRBJ2-3; 10 bases line up with TRBD1. CDR3 length equals 16 residues. The germline gives CDR1 LNHDA, CDR2 SQIVND (reference sequence). Trimming at V came to 4 bases and at J to 0 bases, leaving 4 bases not matched to a gene. The CDR3 region is CASSNRQGASTDTQYF. The CDR3 coding sequence is TGTGCCAGTAGTAACCGACAGGGGGCTAGCACAGATACGCAGTATTTT.

The rearrangement joins TRBV28 to TRBJ1-3; 8 nucleotides line up with TRBD1. The CDR3 is made up of 17 amino acids. V was clipped by 6 bases and J by 0 bases; unmatched bases: 10. Germline-derived CDR1 and CDR2 are MDHEN and SYDVKM. CDR3 nucleotide sequence: TGTGCCAGCAGACCGGGACAGGCGATACCCTCTGGAAACACCATATATTTT. This sequence encodes CASRPGQAIPSGNTIYF. The full variable domain, completed using reference TRBV28 and TRBJ1-3, is DVKVTQSSRYLVKRTGEKVFLECVQDMDHENMFWYRQDPGLGLRLIYFSYDVKMKEKGDIPEGYSVSREKKERFSLILESASTNQTSMYLCASRPGQAIPSGNTIYFGEGSWLTVV.

V is TRBV5-5 and J is TRBJ2-7; weak D call: TRBD1 (5 bases). Per the germline V gene, CDR1 is SGHKS and CDR2 is YYEKEE (reference sequence). The CDR3 consists of 15 residues. V was trimmed by 4 bases and J by 0 bases, leaving 14 bases between them. CDR3 in DNA: TGTGCCAGCAGCCCTGATGACAGAGTCTCCTACGAGCAGTACTTC. This sequence encodes CASSPDDRVSYEQYF. The variable domain in full, completed from reference TRBV5-5 and TRBJ2-7, reads DAGVTQSPTHLIKTRGQQVTLRCSPISGHKSVSWYQQVLGQGPQFIFQYYEKEERGRGNFPDRFSARQFPNYSSELNVNALLLGDSALYLCASSPDDRVSYEQYFGPGTRLTVT.

This chain joins TRBV27 and TRBJ2-1, with 8 bases that match TRBD2. CDR3 length equals 15 residues. Trimming took 6 bases from V and 4 from J; bases not matched to a gene: 8. Germline V gene data show CDR1 as MNHEY and CDR2 as SMNVEV (reference sequence). The CDR3 bases are TGTGCCAGCAGCCGGACTAGCAGGGGATACAATGAGCAGTTCTTC. Translated, it gives CASSRTSRGYNEQFF.

To note about this clone: Mismatch with germline at one junction end may stem from a read error. The rearrangement joins TRBV6-6 to TRBJ2-5; maybe TRBD2 (6 bases). This CDR3 has 16 amino acids. In germline, CDR1 is MNHNY, CDR2 SVGAGI (reference sequence). CDR3 region: CASTDLLEGLQETQYF. The DNA of the CDR3 is TGCGCCAGCACCGACCTCCTGGAGGGGTTACAAGAGACCCAGTACTTC.

Comment on this clone: Other DNA sequences of this sample code for an identical CDR3. V is TRBV4-2 and J is TRBJ2-7; D not certain. Germline CDR1 LGHNA, CDR2 YNFKEQ. The CDR3 length is 13 residues. The V end lost 0 bases, the J end lost 4 bases, and 7 bases lay between the germline ends. The CDR3 DNA reads as TGTGCCAGCAGCCAAGAGAGAGGTTACGAGCAGTACGTC. It yields the protein CASSQERGYEQYV.

The V call is TRBV23-1, the J call TRBJ2-3; 8 bases match TRBD2. TRBV23-1 is designated an ORF whose function remains uncertain. The CDR3 is 16 residues long. Unmatched junction bases numbered 10, after V lost 6 bases and J lost 2 bases. Here the CDR3 reads CASRHLSSGHTDTQYF. In nucleotides, the CDR3 is TGCGCCAGCAGGCATCTCTCTAGCGGGCACACAGATACGCAGTATTTT.

This clone showed up just once. V usage is TRBV6-6 and J usage is TRBJ1-5; D remains unclear. The CDR3 is made up of 15 amino acids. The germline V and J ends were trimmed by 0 bases and 5 bases, with 11 bases remaining between them. Germline CDR1 reads MNHNY; CDR2 reads SVGAGI (reference sequence). CDR3: CASSYSNGIDQPQHF. The DNA of the CDR3 is TGTGCCAGCAGTTACTCGAACGGGATAGATCAGCCCCAGCATTTT.

V usage is TRBV28 and J usage is TRBJ2-4; TRBD2 matches 14 bases. This CDR3 contains 15 residues. The germline V gene encodes CDR1 MDHEN and CDR2 SYDVKM. With V trimmed by 6 bases and J by 7 bases, 5 bases remained unmatched. The CDR3 DNA reads TGTGCCAGCAGAGGACTAGCGGGAGGACTTAACATTCAGTACTTC. Translated: CASRGLAGGLNIQYF. Supplemented by reference TRBV28 and TRBJ2-4, the full variable domain reads DVKVTQSSRYLVKRTGEKVFLECVQDMDHENMFWYRQDPGLGLRLIYFSYDVKMKEKGDIPEGYSVSREKKERFSLILESASTNQTSMYLCASRGLAGGLNIQYFGAGTRLSVL.

The rearrangement links TRBV30 to TRBJ1-5; maybe TRBD1 (6 bases). This CDR3 contains 17 residues. The ends were cut back, 2 bases at V and 0 bases at J, with 17 bases in the middle. The germline CDR1 and CDR2 sequences are GTSNPN and SVGIG (reference sequence). This chain's CDR3 is CAWSLYDRYYSNQPQHF. CDR3 DNA sequence: TGTGCCTGGAGTCTCTACGACAGGTACTATAGCAATCAGCCCCAGCATTTT.

In DNA form, the CDR3 reads TGTGCCAGCAGCCCAGAAGGGGCCCTGGCGGCCTACGAGCAGTACTTC. It translates to CASSPEGALAAYEQYF. This chain uses TRBV11-2 with TRBJ2-7; D is perhaps TRBD1 (5 bases). V shed 5 bases and J shed 2 bases, with 19 bases lying between them. The CDR3 covers 16 residues. Germline CDR1 reads SGHAT; CDR2 reads FQNNGV.

V and J are TRBV27 and TRBJ2-5; either TRBD1 or TRBD2 may fit D (5 bases each). CDR3 length equals 18 residues. Germline CDR1 reads MNHEY; CDR2 reads SMNVEV (reference sequence). Trimming removed 5 bases from V and 3 bases from J, with 25 bases in between. Here the CDR3 reads CASSPSYYRDRREETQYF. DNA of the CDR3: TGTGCCAGCAGTCCGTCCTACTACCGGGACCGCCGAGAAGAGACCCAGTACTTC.

The chain combines TRBV6-1 with TRBJ1-2; 9 bases fit TRBD1. This CDR3 contains 14 residues. Germline V gives CDR1 MNHNS, CDR2 SASEGT. Trimming removed 3 bases from V and 4 bases from J; junction bases left unmatched: 3. In DNA, the CDR3 is TGTGCCAGCAGTGAGGGACAGGGAGGCTATGGCTACACCTTC. Protein sequence: CASSEGQGGYGYTF.

V is TRBV7-9 and J is TRBJ1-5; 7 bases fit TRBD1. V shed 2 bases and J 2 bases; nucleotides not matched to a gene: 0. CDR3 length: 14 residues. Germline CDR1 reads SEHNR; CDR2 reads FQNEAQ (reference sequence). The CDR3 DNA sequence: TGTGCCAGCAGCTTACAGGGGGGCAATCAGCCCCAGCATTTT. Protein product: CASSLQGGNQPQHF.

The rearrangement uses TRBV7-8 and TRBJ2-3, with D hard to call. This CDR3 is 12 amino acids long. The V end lost 4 bases, the J end lost 6 bases, and 8 bases lay between the germline ends. Germline loops: CDR1 SGHVS, CDR2 FQNEAQ. CDR3 DNA sequence: TGTGCCAGCAGCTCGACCGGGGATACGCAGTATTTT. Amino acids: CASSSTGDTQYF. Variable domain in full (rest from reference TRBV7-8 and TRBJ2-3): GAGVSQSPRYKVAKRGQDVALRCDPISGHVSLFWYQQALGQGPEFLTYFQNEAQLDKSGLPSDRFFAERPEGSVSTLKIQRTQQEDSAVYLCASSSTGDTQYFGPGTRLTVL.

V gene TRBV28 combines with J gene TRBJ1-1; 9 bases are a match to TRBD1. The CDR3 spans 14 residues. Trimming at V came to 6 bases and at J to 5 bases, leaving 7 bases not matched to a gene. Germline assignment: CDR1 MDHEN and CDR2 SYDVKM. CDR3 bases: TGTGCCAGCAGGGAGGACAGGGGAGGAACTGAAGCTTTCTTT. Protein sequence: CASREDRGGTEAFF.

This clone was picked up one time. This chain joins TRBV5-1 and TRBJ1-1; D is uncertain. Trimming took off 0 bases at V and 0 bases at J, with 3 bases between the two ends. This CDR3 is built from 13 residues. Germline CDR1 reads SGHRS; CDR2 reads YFSETQ. This chain's CDR3 is CASSLGLNTEAFF. The CDR3 DNA follows: TGCGCCAGCAGCTTGGGGCTGAACACTGAAGCTTTCTTT.

This clone occurred once. V and J are TRBV28 and TRBJ1-1, with TRBD1 matching 8 bases. Germline trimming cut 6 bases from V and 1 base from J; bases unmatched to any gene: 7. CDR3 length equals 15 residues. The V gene's germline CDR1 is MDHEN and CDR2 SYDVKM. Here the CDR3 reads CASRWGGTGNTEAFF. For the CDR3, the DNA is TGTGCCAGCAGGTGGGGGGGGACAGGGAACACTGAAGCTTTCTTT.

This rearrangement joins TRBV27 to TRBJ1-3, with 7 bases matching TRBD1. Germline values: CDR1 MNHEY, CDR2 SMNVEV (reference sequence). The trim removed 5 bases at V and 9 bases at J, leaving 16 bases unmatched. The length of the CDR3 is 16 residues. CDR3 sequence (DNA): TGTGCCAGCAGTACTAAATGGAATGGCAGGGGGAGCACCATATATTTT. Its translation is CASSTKWNGRGSTIYF.

The chain combines TRBV6-5 with TRBJ1-5; possible D gene TRBD1, 6 bases. The CDR3 sequence is 14 residues long. Deletions cut 6 bases from V and 6 bases from J, with 15 bases between. Looked up from germline, CDR1 is MNHEY and CDR2 is SVGAGI. CDR3 sequence: CASSLHREGQPQHF. The CDR3 bases are TGTGCCAGCAGCCTCCACAGGGAGGGTCAGCCCCAGCATTTT.

The chain is built from TRBV7-2 and TRBJ1-4, with no clear D. The CDR3 contains 14 residues. V was pared by 3 bases and J by 0 bases, with 5 bases between. Per germline, CDR1 SGHTA and CDR2 FQGNSA. This chain's CDR3 is CASSFGSTNEKLFF. CDR3 coding DNA: TGTGCCAGCAGCTTTGGATCAACTAATGAAAAACTGTTTTTT.

This CDR3 is CASSIDLRVMNTEAFF. The CDR3 DNA follows: TGTGCCAGTAGTATAGATCTGCGGGTTATGAACACTGAAGCTTTCTTT. The V and J genes are TRBV19 and TRBJ1-1; no clear D gene. Germline assignment: CDR1 LNHDA and CDR2 SQIVND (reference sequence). Trimming pared 0 bases from V and 0 bases from J, leaving 11 bases between. The CDR3 extends over 16 amino acids.

This chain joins TRBV30 and TRBJ1-4; D might be TRBD1 (5 bases). V lost 0 bases to trimming and J lost 13 bases, with 12 bases between them. From germline, CDR1 is GTSNPN and CDR2 SVGIG (reference sequence). There are 12 residues in the CDR3. The CDR3 sequence is CAWSVYAGRLFF. CDR3 DNA sequence: TGTGCCTGGAGTGTATATGCAGGGAGACTGTTTTTT. The entire variable domain, with the rest obtained from reference TRBV30 and TRBJ1-4, is as follows: SQTIHQWPATLVQPVGSPLSLECTVEGTSNPNLYWYRQAAGRGLQLLFYSVGIGQISSEVPQNLSASRPQDRQFILSSKKLLLSDSGFYLCAWSVYAGRLFFGSGTQLSVL.

The genes are TRBV10-3 and TRBJ2-3; maybe TRBD1 (6 bases). V shed 3 bases and J shed 6 bases, with 13 bases lying between them. The germline V gene has CDR1 ENHRY and CDR2 SYGVKD. CDR3 length: 14 residues. The CDR3, as DNA: TGTGCCATCAGTGACGGAGACCAGGGGGATACGCAGTATTTT. Protein: CAISDGDQGDTQYF.

This clone appeared a few times. The V gene is TRBV5-4, the J gene TRBJ2-7, with 10 nucleotides matching TRBD1. CDR3 length: 15 residues. Germline values: CDR1 SGHNT, CDR2 YYREEE (reference sequence). J gave up 5 bases and V 4 bases, and 9 bases lay outside the gene matches. CDR3 protein: CASSPLRDRGNEQYF. The DNA for the CDR3 is TGTGCCAGCAGCCCCCTTAGGGACAGGGGCAACGAGCAGTACTTC.

The rearrangement links TRBV11-3 to TRBJ2-1; possibly TRBD2 for D (5 bases). With 1 base removed from V and 9 bases from J, the gap between germline ends came to 13 bases. This CDR3 spans 14 amino acids. CDR1 is SGHNT and CDR2 is YENEEA in the germline V gene. The CDR3 spells CASSLVSLASEQFF. DNA of the CDR3: TGTGCCAGCAGCTTAGTGTCCCTAGCAAGTGAGCAGTTCTTC.